A selection of T cell receptor beta chains follows, all from one sample in a study of OX40 agonist ivuxolimab in advanced cancers. TCRdb keeps only in-frame clones here, not all; method: immunoSEQ multiplex PCR. Of under 100,000 clones in the sample, approximately 85% were seen once. The sequences come from CD4+ or CD8+ T cells sorted from blood, collected in a trial of the OX40 agonist ivuxolimab. The receptors were gathered from an adult with an advanced solid tumor such as melanoma, head and neck, liver or kidney cancer. Both conserved end residues are part of each CDR3. The D gene is left open where the match is weak. Part of the rows lack a size; the others show once, few, many or a class for expanded clones.

size: -
V: TRBV2
D: TRBD2
J: TRBJ2-5
DNA: TGTGCCGGAAAAGAAGCGGGGGGGGAGACCCAGTACTTC
CDR3: CAGKEAGGETQYF

size: -
V: TRBV2
D: TRBD1
J: TRBJ2-1
DNA: TGTGCCAGCAGTGAAAATAGGGACAGGGGTAATGAGCAGTTCTTC
CDR3: CASSENRDRGNEQFF

size: -
V: TRBV5-1
D: -
J: TRBJ2-7
DNA: TGCGCCAGCAGCTTGGCCGATTTGGCGGGGGAGCAGTACTTC
CDR3: CASSLADLAGEQYF

size: -
V: TRBV30
D: -
J: TRBJ1-2
DNA: TGTGCCTGGAGTGTATACGTCGCGGGTCGCCGAGGCTACACCTTC
CDR3: CAWSVYVAGRRGYTF

size: -
V: TRBV7-3
D: -
J: TRBJ2-2
DNA: TGTGCCAGCAAACTCTCTATTAACACCGGGGAGCTGTTTTTT
CDR3: CASKLSINTGELFF

size: -
V: TRBV5-1
D: -
J: TRBJ1-6
DNA: TGCGCCAGCAGCTTGGAGGACAGCCGCTCACCCCTCCACTTT
CDR3: CASSLEDSRSPLHF

size: once
V: TRBV7-2
D: TRBD2
J: TRBJ2-5
DNA: TGTGCCAGCAGCTTAAGCGGGGGCGAGACCCAGTACTTC
CDR3: CASSLSGGETQYF

size: few
V: TRBV10-3
D: -
J: TRBJ1-1
DNA: TGTGCCATCAGTGAATGGGGTGGGAACACTGAAGCTTTCTTT
CDR3: CAISEWGGNTEAFF

size: -
V: TRBV7-9
D: -
J: TRBJ1-1
DNA: TGTGCCAGCAGCCCGAGGGGAGGCACTGAAGCTTTCTTT
CDR3: CASSPRGGTEAFF

size: -
V: TRBV4-1
D: TRBD2
J: TRBJ2-1
DNA: TGCGCCAGCAGCCAGACGGGACTACTTTACAATGAGCAGTTCTTC
CDR3: CASSQTGLLYNEQFF

size: -
V: TRBV6-1
D: TRBD1
J: TRBJ2-1
DNA: TGTGCCAGCAGTGAACAGGGGGCCTACAATGAGCAGTTCTTC
CDR3: CASSEQGAYNEQFF

size: -
V: TRBV30
D: -
J: TRBJ1-2
DNA: TGTGCCTGCCCAAAGGGAGAAGCTAGCTATGGCTACACCTTC
CDR3: CACPKGEASYGYTF

size: -
V: TRBV2
D: TRBD1
J: TRBJ1-1
DNA: TGTGCCAGCAGTGAGCCCCAGGGGGACTTGAACACTGAAGCTTTCTTT
CDR3: CASSEPQGDLNTEAFF

size: -
V: TRBV28
D: -
J: TRBJ2-7
DNA: TGTGCCAGCATAGGGGGGCCCCTAACCTACGAGCAGTACTTC
CDR3: CASIGGPLTYEQYF

size: -
V: TRBV5-6
D: TRBD2
J: TRBJ2-3
DNA: TGTGCCAGCAGCCCTCCTTTTCCATGGCTAGCGGCTAGCACAGATACGCAGTATTTT
CDR3: CASSPPFPWLAASTDTQYF

size: -
V: TRBV11-2
D: -
J: TRBJ1-1
DNA: TGTGCCAGCAGCTTTGGTGCGGGGGTATTGGGGACTGAAGCTTTCTTT
CDR3: CASSFGAGVLGTEAFF

size: -
V: TRBV5-5
D: TRBD1
J: TRBJ2-1
DNA: TGTGCCAGCAGCTTAACAGGGGGCAATGAGCAGTTCTTC
CDR3: CASSLTGGNEQFF

size: -
V: TRBV5-1
D: -
J: TRBJ2-7
DNA: TGCGCCAGCAGCTCTGGACAGCCCGTGGACGAGCAGTACTTC
CDR3: CASSSGQPVDEQYF

size: once
V: TRBV29-1
D: -
J: TRBJ1-2
DNA: TGCAGCGTCCTGAGAGGATTTCTTTCGGGAGGCTACACCTTC
CDR3: CSVLRGFLSGGYTF

size: -
V: TRBV5-1
D: TRBD1
J: TRBJ2-7
DNA: TGCGCCAGCAGCCCACTTGGGACAGCGTCCTACGAGCAGTACTTC
CDR3: CASSPLGTASYEQYF

size: -
V: TRBV28
D: -
J: TRBJ1-6
DNA: TGTGCCAGCAGTCCAGTGGGGGGCTCCTATAATTCACCCCTCCACTTT
CDR3: CASSPVGGSYNSPLHF

size: -
V: TRBV7-9
D: -
J: TRBJ1-3
DNA: TGTGCCAGCAGCCTCGGGGGGGCTGGAAACACCATATATTTT
CDR3: CASSLGGAGNTIYF

size: -
V: TRBV23-1
D: -
J: TRBJ1-5
DNA: TGCGCCAGCAGTCAATCGGAAGGGCATCATCAGCCCCAGCATTTT
CDR3: CASSQSEGHHQPQHF

size: once
V: TRBV5-4
D: -
J: TRBJ1-2
DNA: TGTGCCAGCAGCTTGGAAGCTAACTATGGCTACACCTTC
CDR3: CASSLEANYGYTF

size: -
V: TRBV5-1
D: TRBD1
J: TRBJ2-2
DNA: TGCGCCAGCAGCTACCCTGGGACAGAGACGAACACCGGGGAGCTGTTTTTT
CDR3: CASSYPGTETNTGELFF

size: -
V: TRBV29-1
D: TRBD1
J: TRBJ2-1
DNA: TGCAGCGTTGATGACAGGGGGCATTTTTTGTACAATGAGCAGTTCTTC
CDR3: CSVDDRGHFLYNEQFF

size: -
V: TRBV28
D: TRBD2
J: TRBJ2-5
DNA: TGTGCCACCCTTGGAGCTTACGGGGGGAGGACCCAGTACTTC
CDR3: CATLGAYGGRTQYF

size: -
V: TRBV6-5
D: -
J: TRBJ1-1
DNA: TGTGCCAGCAGTTACTCGTTCGACGCGTTTAGGTTTGAAGCTTTCTTT
CDR3: CASSYSFDAFRFEAFF

size: -
V: TRBV6-6
D: TRBD1
J: TRBJ1-2
DNA: TGTGCCAGCAGTTATTCACCGGGACAGGGAGCTGGCTACACCTTC
CDR3: CASSYSPGQGAGYTF

size: -
V: TRBV6-1
D: -
J: TRBJ2-1
DNA: TGTGCCAGCAGTGAGGGGATGGGGGGTCCCTACAATGAGCAGTTCTTC
CDR3: CASSEGMGGPYNEQFF

size: -
V: TRBV18
D: -
J: TRBJ2-2
DNA: TGTGCCAGCTCACCACCGTTGTCTACCATAAACACCGGGGAGCTGTTTTTT
CDR3: CASSPPLSTINTGELFF

size: -
V: TRBV13
D: -
J: TRBJ1-4
DNA: TGTGCCACCGAGGCAGAGAATGAAAAACTGTTTTTT
CDR3: CATEAENEKLFF

size: -
V: TRBV25-1
D: -
J: TRBJ1-5
DNA: TGTGCCAGCAGTGAAGAGGGGGGAAATCAGCCCCAGCATTTT
CDR3: CASSEEGGNQPQHF

size: once
V: TRBV9
D: TRBD2
J: TRBJ2-3
DNA: TGTGCCAGCAGCAAGACTAGCGGGGGGGCAGATACGCAGTATTTT
CDR3: CASSKTSGGADTQYF

size: -
V: TRBV11-3
D: -
J: TRBJ2-3
DNA: TGTGCCAGCAGCTTAGGACCTAGCACAGATACGCAGTATTTT
CDR3: CASSLGPSTDTQYF

size: -
V: TRBV6-5
D: -
J: TRBJ2-3
DNA: TGTGCCACCGGCCGGGACACCCACACAGATACGCAGTATTTT
CDR3: CATGRDTHTDTQYF

size: -
V: TRBV6-1
D: -
J: TRBJ1-6
DNA: TGTGCCACCCTCGATAGGGGGTCACCCCTCCACTTT
CDR3: CATLDRGSPLHF

size: once
V: TRBV4-3
D: TRBD2
J: TRBJ2-3
DNA: TGCGCCAGCAGCCAAGATCTAGCGGGGGGAACAGATACGCAGTATTTT
CDR3: CASSQDLAGGTDTQYF

size: -
V: TRBV7-9
D: -
J: TRBJ1-3
DNA: TGTGCCAGCAGCTTTCCACCTGGGGGCACCATATATTTT
CDR3: CASSFPPGGTIYF

size: -
V: TRBV2
D: -
J: TRBJ1-1
DNA: TGTGCCAGCAGTGTCGGGGAGAACACTGAAGCTTTCTTT
CDR3: CASSVGENTEAFF

size: -
V: TRBV19
D: -
J: TRBJ1-4
DNA: TGTGCCAGTAGTTCCCGCCAGGGTGCCGAAAAACTGTTTTTT
CDR3: CASSSRQGAEKLFF

size: -
V: TRBV12-5
D: -
J: TRBJ1-6
DNA: TGTGCTAGTGGTTTGGTACGGTCGGGGCAGCTCCTTAATTCACCCCTCCACTTT
CDR3: CASGLVRSGQLLNSPLHF

size: -
V: TRBV28
D: TRBD1
J: TRBJ1-1
DNA: TGTGCCAGCAGTACGCCGGGACAGACACCCCCTGAAGCTTTCTTT
CDR3: CASSTPGQTPPEAFF

size: -
V: TRBV28
D: -
J: TRBJ1-4
DNA: TGTGCCAGCAGCCCAGGGAGCAATGAAAAACTGTTTTTT
CDR3: CASSPGSNEKLFF

size: -
V: TRBV7-6
D: -
J: TRBJ2-6
DNA: TGTGCCAGCTCGGGCCGGGGCTCTGGGGCCAACGTCCTGACTTTC
CDR3: CASSGRGSGANVLTF

size: -
V: TRBV14
D: TRBD1
J: TRBJ1-1
DNA: TGTGCCAGTAGCTGGGACAGCATGAACACTGAAGCTTTCTTT
CDR3: CASSWDSMNTEAFF

size: -
V: TRBV5-1
D: -
J: TRBJ1-2
DNA: TGCGCCAGCAGCCAAGAGGCCTCAGTGACTAACTATGGCTACACCTTC
CDR3: CASSQEASVTNYGYTF

size: few
V: TRBV7-9
D: -
J: TRBJ1-2
DNA: TGTGCCAGCAGGCCCCAATTGGAACTGACTAGTCTACTCGGGTTC
CDR3: CASRPQLELTSLLGF

size: few
V: TRBV5-1
D: TRBD1
J: TRBJ2-1
DNA: TGCGCCAGCAGCTCCCAGGACAGGGGGATTGATGAGCAGTTCTTC
CDR3: CASSSQDRGIDEQFF